This T cell receptor beta chain came from a study of T cell responses to AZD1222 COVID-19 vaccine (dated by TCRdb to the early 2020s). Describing the broader study: AZD1222 recipients whose second dose came at about 4 weeks and those whose second dose came at about 12 weeks were combined into one group, since spike-specific TCR depth and breadth did not differ between the two schedules. Trial participants were enrolled by age into subgroups of 18-55, 56-69 and 70-plus years, and 148, 28 and 57 TCR-sequenced participants, respectively, were included in these subgroups. TCR sequencing covered about 230 trial participants: 200 to 210 given two doses of AZD1222 and 26 given two doses of MenACWY control vaccine.

What the work shows at the level of the full study, not this receptor alone: Conclusions about previously exposed vaccinees are limited because only 6 or 7 AZD1222 recipients were SARS-CoV-2 seropositive at baseline. After two AZD1222 doses, both the breadth and the depth of spike-specific TCRs were significantly higher than at day 0 and than in MenACWY recipients. In the small 56-69-year group, the increase in depth fell short of significance, most likely because of low power. CD4 TCRs associated with the vaccine covered the entire spike protein, and the dominant responses were in regions 160-218 and 743-854. Epitopes outside the regions mutated in the B.1.351 and B.1.1.7 variants were reportedly recognized by nearly half of the unique spike-specific TCRs. Most participants were white British and females outnumbered males, and the authors suggested that clonal diversity may have been underestimated. Because no day 14 peak-response samples were available, the repertoires could be characterized only after the peak T cell response.

Concerning this clone itself: It has no known antigen specificity. No clone much larger than this one lies a single base away; base qualities are absent.

The germline V gene (reference sequence) yields LGHDT for CDR1 and YNNKEL for CDR2. From the cysteine through the phenylalanine, the CDR3 covers 14 amino acids. Here the CDR3 DNA is all that survives: 42 bases in frame from base 1. The V end loses 0 bases and the J end loses 3 bases, and a stretch of 8 bases separates them. The sample's time point label is to be understood as: baseline before first vaccination. Vaccinee samples came from UK trials COV001 and COV002, including a single-blind randomized controlled phase 2/3 trial of AZD1222 (ChAdOx1 nCoV-19) in healthy adults. Trial participant PBMC samples were collected at day 0 and day 28 after the second dose for TCRbeta chain sequencing. The CDR3 regions of human TCRbeta chains were analyzed by immunosequencing. The study's own analysis went as follows. TCRs in the repertoires were matched against a reference library of SARS-CoV-2-specific TCRs that had been generated with the MIRA antigen-specificity platform. Breadth was defined as the fraction of unique TCRs that were SARS-CoV-2-associated. Depth was defined as the fraction of total T cells that were SARS-CoV-2-associated. Each spike-specific TCR was assigned to its reactive spike region and to a CD4 or CD8 class using the MIRA data. Log10-transformed breadth and depth values were compared by one-way ANOVA with Sidak's multiple comparisons tests. The table comes from immuneACCESS by way of TCRdb, which keeps in-frame sequences with V and J called. Part of the clones is missing from these tables; in studies checked, under half for an unresolved V gene and the rest for unknown reasons. V, J and clone size are those of that table, while D and trimming were read from the DNA. In all, the sample holds approximately 110,000 clones, and about 88% of those were seen once. Roughly a tenth of the sample belongs to the ten largest clones.

This receptor chain uses TRBV3-1 (or the pseudogene TRBV3-2) and TRBJ1-1; TRBD1 is possibly the D segment (6 matching bases). Here the sequenced sample was peripheral blood, taken on day 0 of AZD1222 vaccination. This clonotype was sampled from an adult in good health. The nucleotide sequence is given as TGTGCCAGCAGCCAAGATGGGGGGCACACTGAAGCTTTCTTT. Its amino acids are CASSQDGGHTEAFF.